This T cell receptor beta chain was sequenced for a study of blood T cell repertoires in COVID-19. For the study at large: Researchers got acute and convalescent COVID-19 samples from the United States, Italy and Spain. PBMCs, B-cell-depleted T cells, or T cells provided the cDNA or gDNA that made up the material.

V was shortened by 3 bases and J by 4 bases, with 9 bases between the two germline ends. The CDR3 spans 13 residues. CDR1 and CDR2 from the germline V gene are GTSNPN and SVGIG (reference sequence). Original data processing: For nucleated cells, counts were estimated from reference gene primer amplification. The data were produced by immunoSEQ multiplex PCR, yet TCRdb's version contains in-frame clones alone and is incomplete. Clone size and V and J calls were adopted from that table, with D and trimming inferred from the DNA. The sample has 300,000 to 350,000 clones, 90% seen once; the top ten hold 6.8%. In its sample, this clone was seen once.

This TCR came from a woman aged 25 to 39 with COVID-19, enrolled during active disease. What was sequenced was peripheral blood. This sequence joins TRBV30 and TRBJ2-2, with a weak D call TRBD1 (5 bases). The CDR3 coding sequence is TGTGCCTGGAGGACAGCCTCCACCGGGGAGCTGTTTTTT. Residues: CAWRTASTGELFF.